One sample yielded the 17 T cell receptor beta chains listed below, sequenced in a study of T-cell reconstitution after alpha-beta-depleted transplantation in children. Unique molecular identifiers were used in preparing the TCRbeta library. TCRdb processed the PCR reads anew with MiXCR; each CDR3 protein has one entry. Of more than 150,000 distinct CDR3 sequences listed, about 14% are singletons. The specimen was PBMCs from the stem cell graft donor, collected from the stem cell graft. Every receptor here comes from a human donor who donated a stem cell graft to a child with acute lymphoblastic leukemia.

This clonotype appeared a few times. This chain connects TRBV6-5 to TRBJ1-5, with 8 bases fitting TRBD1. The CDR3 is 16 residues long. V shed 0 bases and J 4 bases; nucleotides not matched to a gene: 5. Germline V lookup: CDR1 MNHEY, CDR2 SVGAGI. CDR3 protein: CASSYSGQGANQPQHF. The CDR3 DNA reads TGTGCCAGCAGTTACTCGGGCCAGGGGGCTAATCAGCCCCAGCATTTT.

The CDR3 loop reads CASSLRLGNSPLHF. The CDR3 DNA follows: TGTGCCAGCAGCCTGAGGTTGGGGAATTCACCCCTCCACTTT. The chain carries TRBV7-2 and TRBJ1-6, with D unclear. Germline CDR1 SGHTA, CDR2 FQGNSA. Trimming shortened V by 5 bases and J by 7 bases, and 12 bases separated the two germline ends. This CDR3 spans 14 amino acids. Filled out from reference TRBV7-2 and TRBJ1-6, the complete variable domain reads GAGVSQSPSNKVTEKGKDVELRCDPISGHTALYWYRQSLGQGLEFLIYFQGNSAPDKSGLPSDRFSAERTGGSVSTLTIQRTQQEDSAVYLCASSLRLGNSPLHFGNGTRLTVT.

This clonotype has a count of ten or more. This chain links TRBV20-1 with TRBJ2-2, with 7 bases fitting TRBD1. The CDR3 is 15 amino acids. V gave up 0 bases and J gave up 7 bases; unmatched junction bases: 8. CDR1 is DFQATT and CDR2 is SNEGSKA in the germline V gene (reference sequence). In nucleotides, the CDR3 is TGCAGTGCTAGAGATGGGGACAGAAATCTCGGGGAGCTGTTTTTT. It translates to CSARDGDRNLGELFF.

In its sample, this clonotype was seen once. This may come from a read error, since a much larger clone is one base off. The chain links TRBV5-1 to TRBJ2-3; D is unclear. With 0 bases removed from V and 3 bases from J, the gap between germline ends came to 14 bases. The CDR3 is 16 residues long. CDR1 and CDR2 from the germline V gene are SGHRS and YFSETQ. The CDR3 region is CASSLAESAETDTQYF. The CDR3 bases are TGCGCCAGCAGCTTGGCCGAATCGGCAGAAACAGATACGCAGTATTTT.

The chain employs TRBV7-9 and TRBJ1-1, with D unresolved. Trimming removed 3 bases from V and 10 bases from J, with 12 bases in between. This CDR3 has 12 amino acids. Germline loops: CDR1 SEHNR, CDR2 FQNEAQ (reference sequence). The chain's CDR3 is CASSFSPSPAFF. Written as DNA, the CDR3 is TGTGCCAGCAGCTTTTCTCCCTCGCCAGCTTTCTTT.

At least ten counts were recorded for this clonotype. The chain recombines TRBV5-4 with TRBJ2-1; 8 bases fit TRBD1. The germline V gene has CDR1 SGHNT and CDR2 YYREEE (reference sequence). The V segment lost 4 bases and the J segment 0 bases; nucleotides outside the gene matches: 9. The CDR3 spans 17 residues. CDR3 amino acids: CASSKGTGPSSYNEQFF. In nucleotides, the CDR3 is TGTGCCAGCAGCAAAGGGACAGGTCCTAGCTCCTACAATGAGCAGTTCTTC. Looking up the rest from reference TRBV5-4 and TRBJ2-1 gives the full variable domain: ETGVTQSPTHLIKTRGQQVTLRCSSQSGHNTVSWYQQALGQGPQFIFQYYREEENGRGNFPPRFSGLQFPNYSSELNVNALELDDSALYLCASSKGTGPSSYNEQFFGPGTRLTVL.

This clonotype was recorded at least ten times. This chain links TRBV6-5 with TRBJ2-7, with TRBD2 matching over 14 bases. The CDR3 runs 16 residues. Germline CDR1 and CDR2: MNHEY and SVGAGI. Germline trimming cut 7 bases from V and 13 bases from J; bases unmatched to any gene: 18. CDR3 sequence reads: CASTTDGTSGSFEVYF. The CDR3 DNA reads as TGTGCCAGCACCACCGACGGGACTAGCGGGAGCTTTGAAGTCTACTTC.

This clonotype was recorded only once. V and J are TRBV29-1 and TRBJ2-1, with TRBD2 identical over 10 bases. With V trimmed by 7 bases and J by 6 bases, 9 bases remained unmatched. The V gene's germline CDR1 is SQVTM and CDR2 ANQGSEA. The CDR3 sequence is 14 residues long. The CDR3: CSASLAGSPNEQFF. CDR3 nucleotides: TGCAGCGCCTCACTAGCGGGATCTCCCAATGAGCAGTTCTTC.

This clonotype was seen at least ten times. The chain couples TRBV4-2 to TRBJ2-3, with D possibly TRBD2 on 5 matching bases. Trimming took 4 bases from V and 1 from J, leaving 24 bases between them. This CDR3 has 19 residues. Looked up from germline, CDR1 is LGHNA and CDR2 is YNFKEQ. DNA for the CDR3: TGTGCCAGCAGCCTTAAAATTATAAGAGGGCCAGATGGCACAGATACGCAGTATTTT. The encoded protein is CASSLKIIRGPDGTDTQYF.

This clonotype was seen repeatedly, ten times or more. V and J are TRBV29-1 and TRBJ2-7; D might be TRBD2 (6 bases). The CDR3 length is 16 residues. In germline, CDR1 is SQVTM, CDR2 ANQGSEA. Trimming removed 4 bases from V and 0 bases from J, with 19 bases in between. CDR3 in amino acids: CSVGGVGETLSYEQYF. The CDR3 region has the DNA TGCAGCGTTGGGGGGGTCGGGGAAACACTCTCCTACGAGCAGTACTTC.

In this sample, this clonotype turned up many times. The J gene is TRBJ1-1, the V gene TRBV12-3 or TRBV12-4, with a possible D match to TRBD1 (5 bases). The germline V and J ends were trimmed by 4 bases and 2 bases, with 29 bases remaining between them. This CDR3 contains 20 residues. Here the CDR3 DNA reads TGTGCCAGCAGTTACAAAAAAGTTTACGGGGGTCGCCCGGGTAACACTGAAGCTTTCTTT. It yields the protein CASSYKKVYGGRPGNTEAFF.

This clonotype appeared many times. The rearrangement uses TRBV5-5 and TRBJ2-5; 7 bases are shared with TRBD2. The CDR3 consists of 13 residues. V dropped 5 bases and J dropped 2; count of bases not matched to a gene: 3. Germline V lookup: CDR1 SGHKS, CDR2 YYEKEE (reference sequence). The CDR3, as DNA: TGTGCCAGCAGGCCGGGACTACAAGAGACCCAGTACTTC. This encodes CASRPGLQETQYF.

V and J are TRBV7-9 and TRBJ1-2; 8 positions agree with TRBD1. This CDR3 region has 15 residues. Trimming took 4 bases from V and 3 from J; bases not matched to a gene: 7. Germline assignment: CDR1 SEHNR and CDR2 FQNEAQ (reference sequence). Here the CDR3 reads CASSSDRGRYYGYTF. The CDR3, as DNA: TGTGCCAGCAGCTCCGACAGGGGACGGTACTATGGCTACACCTTC.

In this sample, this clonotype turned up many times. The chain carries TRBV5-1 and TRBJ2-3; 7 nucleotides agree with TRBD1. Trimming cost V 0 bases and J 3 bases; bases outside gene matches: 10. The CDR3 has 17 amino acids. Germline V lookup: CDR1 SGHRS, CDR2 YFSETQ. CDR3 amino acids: CASSLAWQGRGTDTQYF. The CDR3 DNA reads TGCGCCAGCAGCTTGGCGTGGCAAGGCAGGGGGACAGATACGCAGTATTTT.

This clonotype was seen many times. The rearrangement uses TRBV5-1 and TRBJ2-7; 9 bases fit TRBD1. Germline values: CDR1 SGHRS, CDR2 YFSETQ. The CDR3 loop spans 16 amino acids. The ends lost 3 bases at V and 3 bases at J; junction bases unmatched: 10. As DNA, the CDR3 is TGCGCCAGCAGCTCGGGCAGGGACAGGGCCAACTACGAGCAGTACTTC. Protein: CASSSGRDRANYEQYF. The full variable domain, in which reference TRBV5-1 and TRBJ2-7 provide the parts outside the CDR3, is KAGVTQTPRYLIKTRGQQVTLSCSPISGHRSVSWYQQTPGQGLQFLFEYFSETQRNKGNFPGRFSGRQFSNSRSEMNVSTLELGDSALYLCASSSGRDRANYEQYFGPGTRLTVT.

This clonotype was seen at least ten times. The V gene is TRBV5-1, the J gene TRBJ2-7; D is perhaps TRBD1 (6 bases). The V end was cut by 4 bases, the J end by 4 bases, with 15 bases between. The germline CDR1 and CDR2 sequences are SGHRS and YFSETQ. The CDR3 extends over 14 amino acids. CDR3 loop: CASSPTGTLYEQYF. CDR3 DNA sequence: TGCGCCAGCAGCCCGACCGGGACACTTTACGAGCAGTACTTC.

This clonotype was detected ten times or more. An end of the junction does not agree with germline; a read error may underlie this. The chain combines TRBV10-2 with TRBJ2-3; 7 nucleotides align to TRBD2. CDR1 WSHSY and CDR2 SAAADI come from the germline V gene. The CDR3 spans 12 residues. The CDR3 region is CASSEGLDKQYF. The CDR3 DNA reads TGCGCCAGCAGTGAAGGACTAGATAAGCAGTATTTT.